The 21 T cell receptor beta chains presented below share a single source sample, sequenced in a study of T cell repertoires in ileal Crohn's disease (dated by TCRdb to the late 2010s). Library construction relied on the immunoSEQ multiplex PCR assay. TCRdb re-hosts the immuneACCESS table, in-frame sequences only. Its copies lack some clones; in the studies checked, an unresolved V gene accounts for under half of them, and the cause for the rest is not known. For this sample there are about 7,000 clones; less than 75% appear just once. Of the sample, about a sixth is held by the ten largest clones. Sample: ileal tissue. The receptors originated from an adult with Crohn's disease.

CDR3 coding DNA: TGTGCCAGCAGTGGGACTAGCGGGGGCACAGATACGCAGTATTTT. Protein product: CASSGTSGGTDTQYF. The chain recombines TRBV6-4 with TRBJ2-3, with 12 bases matching TRBD2. The CDR3 is made up of 15 amino acids. CDR1 and CDR2 (germline): MRHNA, SNTAGT. The J segment lost 1 base and the V segment lost 4 bases, leaving 0 bases of the junction unmatched.

This clone was found a few times. This chain connects TRBV7-6 to TRBJ2-5; D is perhaps TRBD2 (7 bases). Germline CDR1 and CDR2: SGHVS and FNYEAQ. The CDR3 runs to 15 residues. V was cut by 1 base and J by 5 bases, with 14 bases left in between. Written as DNA, the CDR3 is TGTGCCAGCAGCTTAGAGGTGGGGGGGCGGGAGACCCAGTACTTC. It encodes CASSLEVGGRETQYF.

This chain joins TRBV4-2 and TRBJ2-3, with 8 bases aligning to TRBD2. Germline V gene sequence: CDR1 LGHNA, CDR2 YNFKEQ. This CDR3 is built from 15 residues. The V and J ends lost 4 bases and 4 bases, in that order; junction bases with no gene match: 7. The DNA for the CDR3 is TGTGCCAGCAGCCCTGGGACTAGGGCCCCAGATACGCAGTATTTT. Its translation is CASSPGTRAPDTQYF.

The gene calls are TRBV7-2 and TRBJ2-7; 10 nucleotides match TRBD1. After removal of 5 bases from V and 7 bases from J, the junction contained 8 bases not matched to a gene. CDR3 length: 14 amino acids. Per germline, CDR1 SGHTA and CDR2 FQGNSA. The DNA for the CDR3 is TGTGCCAGCAGCGCTCGACAGGGGGCGGGGGAGCAGTACTTC. Translating gives CASSARQGAGEQYF.

V and J are TRBV5-4 and TRBJ1-4, with D perhaps matching TRBD1 (6 bases). This CDR3 is built from 15 residues. The V end lost 4 bases, the J end lost 0 bases, and 10 bases lay between the germline ends. Germline V CDR1 and CDR2: SGHNT, YYREEE (reference sequence). This CDR3 reads CASSRTDPTNEKLFF. As DNA, the CDR3 is TGTGCCAGCAGCCGGACAGACCCAACTAATGAAAAACTGTTTTTT.

V is TRBV27 and J is TRBJ2-7, with 7 bases fitting TRBD2. The CDR3 consists of 15 residues. The germline gives CDR1 MNHEY, CDR2 SMNVEV (reference sequence). V lost 11 bases to trimming and J lost 1 base; unmatched junction nucleotides: 14. The CDR3 spells CAGTNSGVRSYEQYF. Here the CDR3 DNA reads TGTGCCGGCACCAACAGCGGGGTCCGGTCCTACGAGCAGTACTTC.

The J gene is TRBJ2-1, the V gene TRBV25-1; D may be TRBD1 (5 bases). Between the trimmed V and J ends, which lost 4 bases and 7 bases, there was a span of 20 bases. This CDR3 has 16 amino acids. Germline values: CDR1 MGHDK, CDR2 SYGVNS. CDR3 in DNA: TGTGCCAGCAGTGGATTACAGCAGGGATTGGGAAATGAGCAGTTCTTC. Amino acid sequence: CASSGLQQGLGNEQFF.

This rearrangement joins TRBV27 to TRBJ2-7, with a possible D match to TRBD2 (5 bases). CDR1 is MNHEY and CDR2 is SMNVEV in the germline V gene (reference sequence). V gave up 6 bases and J gave up 3 bases, with 15 bases separating them. This CDR3 comprises 14 residues. The CDR3 DNA sequence: TGTGCCAGCAGAGGTTTTTCAGAGGGCTACGAGCAGTACTTC. Translated: CASRGFSEGYEQYF.

This clone was recorded only once. Relative to the germline gene, one junction end is altered; a read error may explain this. The chain uses TRBV7-7 and TRBJ1-2; D might be TRBD1 (5 bases). This CDR3 is 17 amino acids long. From germline, CDR1 is SSHAT and CDR2 FNYEAQ (reference sequence). The DNA for the CDR3 is TGTGCTAGCAGCTTACGGCACCTAAGGGGTCGTAGCTATGGCTACACCTTC. Its translation: CASSLRHLRGRSYGYTF.

The chain links TRBV5-1 to TRBJ2-7; a possible D gene is TRBD1 (6 bases). Germline assignment: CDR1 SGHRS and CDR2 YFSETQ. The CDR3 is 16 amino acids. The V end lost 2 bases, the J end lost 3 bases, and 18 bases lay between the germline ends. The DNA for the CDR3 is TGCGCCAGCAGCTTAGAAACGGACAGTTCGGGCTACGAGCAGTACTTC. This translates into CASSLETDSSGYEQYF.

In DNA, the CDR3 is TGTGCCAGCAGCCCTGACAGGGAACCCCTCCACTTT. Translating gives CASSPDREPLHF. The chain combines TRBV7-9 with TRBJ1-6, with 7 bases lining up with TRBD1. The CDR3 length is 12 residues. The trim removed 5 bases at V and 12 bases at J, leaving 4 bases unmatched. Looked up from germline, CDR1 is SEHNR and CDR2 is FQNEAQ (reference sequence).

This chain uses TRBV11-2 with TRBJ2-5, with D unclear. The germline gives CDR1 SGHAT, CDR2 FQNNGV. V dropped 5 bases and J dropped 3 bases, with 10 bases sitting between them. The CDR3 is 13 residues long. The CDR3 reads CASSESGKETQYF. In DNA form, the CDR3 reads TGTGCCAGCAGCGAATCAGGAAAAGAGACCCAGTACTTC.

By frequency in the sample, this clone is medium-sized. The chain couples TRBV7-8 to TRBJ1-2, with TRBD1 as a possible D gene (6 bases). The CDR3 consists of 15 residues. Per germline, CDR1 SGHVS and CDR2 FQNEAQ. V lost 2 bases, J lost 3 bases, and 13 bases lay in between. The CDR3 bases are TGTGCCAGCAGCTTATTAGAGGGGGTGGACTATGGCTACACCTTC. Its translation is CASSLLEGVDYGYTF.

This chain connects TRBV19 to TRBJ1-5; 8 nucleotides match TRBD1. The V gene end was trimmed by 4 bases and the J gene end by 0 bases; junction bases not matched to a gene: 5. This CDR3 region has 16 residues. Germline V lookup: CDR1 LNHDA, CDR2 SQIVND (reference sequence). The CDR3 DNA follows: TGTGCCAGTAGTAGGCAGGGGGCGGGTAGCAATCAGCCCCAGCATTTT. This translates into CASSRQGAGSNQPQHF.

The chain combines TRBV4-3 with TRBJ1-6; no clear D gene. Deletions cut 0 bases from V and 9 bases from J, with 21 bases between. The CDR3 consists of 18 residues. In germline, CDR1 is LGHNA, CDR2 YSLEER. The CDR3 DNA follows: TGCGCCAGCAGCCAAGATTATGAGGTACGGAAGTTGGGTTCACCCCTCCACTTT. This sequence encodes CASSQDYEVRKLGSPLHF.

There are a few counts of this clone. This sequence joins TRBV25-1 and TRBJ2-5, with TRBD2 matching over 8 bases. From germline, CDR1 is MGHDK and CDR2 SYGVNS. The CDR3 is 18 amino acids. V lost 2 bases and J lost 3; bases outside the gene matches: 14. The CDR3 spells CASSEAPRGGRGKETQYF. CDR3 DNA sequence: TGTGCCAGCAGTGAAGCCCCTCGGGGGGGGAGGGGGAAAGAGACCCAGTACTTC.

The genes are TRBV4-3 and TRBJ1-1, with D hard to call. V shed 0 bases and J shed 7 bases, with 9 bases lying between them. CDR1 is LGHNA and CDR2 is YSLEER in the germline V gene. The CDR3 consists of 13 residues. The CDR3 DNA sequence: TGCGCCAGCAGCCAAGATGTGGCAGGTGAAGCTTTCTTT. Its translation: CASSQDVAGEAFF.

V gene TRBV5-1 combines with J gene TRBJ2-7, with D possibly being TRBD2 (5 bases). The V end lost 5 bases, the J end lost 3 bases, and 18 bases lay between the germline ends. Germline loops: CDR1 SGHRS, CDR2 YFSETQ. The CDR3 has 15 residues. CDR3: CASRNQDGEYYEQYF. CDR3 nucleotide sequence: TGCGCCAGCAGGAACCAGGACGGGGAGTACTACGAGCAGTACTTC.

V gene TRBV30 combines with J gene TRBJ2-7, with 9 bases identical to TRBD2. This CDR3 region has 16 residues. Per germline, CDR1 GTSNPN and CDR2 SVGIG (reference sequence). The junction had 20 bases not matched to a gene; V was cut back by 5 bases and J by 9 bases. CDR3 sequence (DNA): TGTGCCTGGCCACCGAGACTAGCGGCCCCCGTCGAGGGGCAGTACTTC. Protein: CAWPPRLAAPVEGQYF.

V is TRBV5-6 and J is TRBJ1-1, with TRBD1 matching 9 bases. Germline CDR1 is SGHDT and CDR2 is YYEEEE. V shed 3 bases and J 8 bases; nucleotides not matched to a gene: 14. The CDR3 has 16 residues. CDR3 DNA: TGTGCCAGCAGCTCGCTCGGGACAGGGTATCTCGTCGAAGCTTTCTTT. The encoded protein is CASSSLGTGYLVEAFF.

Turning to this clone: The same CDR3 arises from other DNA sequences in this sample as well. The chain joins TRBV28 to TRBJ1-2; D not certain. Germline loops: CDR1 MDHEN, CDR2 SYDVKM. The V gene lost 1 base and the J gene lost 4 bases, with 7 bases spanning the gap. The CDR3 runs 13 residues. The CDR3 coding sequence is TGTGCCAGCAGTTTATTAAGCCGCTATGGCTACACCTTC. This translates into CASSLLSRYGYTF.